This T cell receptor (beta chain) was documented in a study of blood T cell repertoires in COVID-19. The overall study: The study drew acute and convalescent COVID-19 samples from the United States, Italy and Spain. Sample material is recorded as cDNA or gDNA derived from T cells, B-cell-depleted T cells, or PBMCs.

Original processing methods: Estimated nucleated cell counts came from reference gene primer amplification. Using immunoSEQ multiplex PCR, the repertoire was profiled, and TCRdb retains in-frame clones only, with some absent. V, J and clone size derive from that table, while D and trimming were established from the DNA sequence. Here the sample spans around 15,000 clones, under 85% being singletons. Within the sample, this clone is medium-sized. The V gene lost 6 bases and the J gene lost 5 bases, with 14 bases spanning the gap. Per the germline V gene, CDR1 is SNHLY and CDR2 is FYNNEI. There are 14 residues in the CDR3.

The receptor was isolated from a man between 60 and 70 years old with acute or convalescent COVID-19. This chain joins TRBV2 and TRBJ1-5, with D possibly matching TRBD1 (5 bases). Sequenced sample: peripheral blood. The CDR3 DNA sequence: TGTGCCAGCAGCCCCGGGCAGGGATATCAGCCCCAGCATTTT. As protein: CASSPGQGYQPQHF.